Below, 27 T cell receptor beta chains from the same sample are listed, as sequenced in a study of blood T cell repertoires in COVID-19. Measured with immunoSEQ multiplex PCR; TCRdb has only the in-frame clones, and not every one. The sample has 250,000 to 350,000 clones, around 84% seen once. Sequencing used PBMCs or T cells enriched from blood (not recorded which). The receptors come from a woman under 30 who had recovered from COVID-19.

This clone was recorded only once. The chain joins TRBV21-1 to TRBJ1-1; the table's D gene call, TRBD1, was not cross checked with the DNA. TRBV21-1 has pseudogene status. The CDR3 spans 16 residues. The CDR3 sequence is CASSKARMGQGEQAFF. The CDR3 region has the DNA TGTGCCAGCAGCAAAGCGAGGATGGGACAGGGGGAACAAGCTTTCTTT.

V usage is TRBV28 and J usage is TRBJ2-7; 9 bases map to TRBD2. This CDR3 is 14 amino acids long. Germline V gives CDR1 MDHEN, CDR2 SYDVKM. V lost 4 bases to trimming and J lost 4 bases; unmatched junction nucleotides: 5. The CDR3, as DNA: TGTGCCAGCAGTTCGGGACTAGCTCTATACGAGCAGTACTTC. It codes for CASSSGLALYEQYF. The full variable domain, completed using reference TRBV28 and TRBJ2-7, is DVKVTQSSRYLVKRTGEKVFLECVQDMDHENMFWYRQDPGLGLRLIYFSYDVKMKEKGDIPEGYSVSREKKERFSLILESASTNQTSMYLCASSSGLALYEQYFGPGTRLTVT.

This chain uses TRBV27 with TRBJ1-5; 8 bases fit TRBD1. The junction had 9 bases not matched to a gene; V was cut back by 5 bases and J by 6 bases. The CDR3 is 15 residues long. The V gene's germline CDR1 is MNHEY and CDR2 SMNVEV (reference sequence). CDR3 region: CASSPKTGTGQPQHF. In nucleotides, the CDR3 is TGTGCCAGCAGTCCCAAAACAGGGACAGGTCAGCCCCAGCATTTT.

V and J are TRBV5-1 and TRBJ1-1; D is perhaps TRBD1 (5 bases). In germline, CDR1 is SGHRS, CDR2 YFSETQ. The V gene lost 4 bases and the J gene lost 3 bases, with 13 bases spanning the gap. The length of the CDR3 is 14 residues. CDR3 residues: CASSIGTGDTEAFF. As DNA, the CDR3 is TGCGCCAGCAGCATCGGGACGGGAGACACTGAAGCTTTCTTT. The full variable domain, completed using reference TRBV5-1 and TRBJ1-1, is KAGVTQTPRYLIKTRGQQVTLSCSPISGHRSVSWYQQTPGQGLQFLFEYFSETQRNKGNFPGRFSGRQFSNSRSEMNVSTLELGDSALYLCASSIGTGDTEAFFGQGTRLTVV.

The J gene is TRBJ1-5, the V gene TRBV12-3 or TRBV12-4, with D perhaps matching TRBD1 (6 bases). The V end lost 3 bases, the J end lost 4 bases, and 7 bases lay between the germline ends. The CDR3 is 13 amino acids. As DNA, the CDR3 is TGTGCCAGCAGTTTCCAGGGGAATCAGCCCCAGCATTTT. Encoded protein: CASSFQGNQPQHF.

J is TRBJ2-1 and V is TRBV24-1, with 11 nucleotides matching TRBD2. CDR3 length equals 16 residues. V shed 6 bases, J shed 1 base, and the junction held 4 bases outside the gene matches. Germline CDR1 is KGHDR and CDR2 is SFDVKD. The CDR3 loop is CATSPTSGKSYNEQFF. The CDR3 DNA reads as TGTGCCACCAGTCCGACTAGCGGGAAATCCTACAATGAGCAGTTCTTC.

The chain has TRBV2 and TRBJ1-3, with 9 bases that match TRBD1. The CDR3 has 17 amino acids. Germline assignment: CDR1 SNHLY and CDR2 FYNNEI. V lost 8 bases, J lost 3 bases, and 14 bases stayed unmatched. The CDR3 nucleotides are TGTGCCAGCCTTTCCCCGGGACAGGGATTCTATGGAAACACCATATATTTT. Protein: CASLSPGQGFYGNTIYF.

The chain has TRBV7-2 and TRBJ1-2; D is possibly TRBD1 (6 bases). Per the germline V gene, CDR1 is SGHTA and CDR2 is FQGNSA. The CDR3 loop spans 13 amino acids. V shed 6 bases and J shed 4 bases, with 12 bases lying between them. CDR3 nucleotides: TGTGCCAGCAGGCCAGGGGTGGGCTATGGCTACACCTTC. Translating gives CASRPGVGYGYTF.

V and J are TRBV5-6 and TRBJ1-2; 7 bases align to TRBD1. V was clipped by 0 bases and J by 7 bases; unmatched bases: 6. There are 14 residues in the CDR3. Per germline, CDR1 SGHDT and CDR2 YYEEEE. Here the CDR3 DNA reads TGTGCCAGCAGCTTGGACAGGGGATTCTCTGGCTACACCTTC. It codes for CASSLDRGFSGYTF. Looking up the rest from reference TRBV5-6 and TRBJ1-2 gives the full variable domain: DAGVTQSPTHLIKTRGQQVTLRCSPKSGHDTVSWYQQALGQGPQFIFQYYEEEERQRGNFPDRFSGHQFPNYSSELNVNALLLGDSALYLCASSLDRGFSGYTFGSGTRLTVV.

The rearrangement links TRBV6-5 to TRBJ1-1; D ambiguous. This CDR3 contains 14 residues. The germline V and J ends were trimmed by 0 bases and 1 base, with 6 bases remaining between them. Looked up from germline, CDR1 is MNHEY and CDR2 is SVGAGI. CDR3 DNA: TGTGCCAGCAGTTACTCGCAGTCGAACACTGAAGCTTTCTTT. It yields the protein CASSYSQSNTEAFF.

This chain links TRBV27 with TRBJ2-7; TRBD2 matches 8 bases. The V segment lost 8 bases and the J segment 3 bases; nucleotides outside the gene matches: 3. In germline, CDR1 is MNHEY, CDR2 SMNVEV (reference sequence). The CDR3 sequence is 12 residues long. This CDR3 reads CASLTSGYEQYF. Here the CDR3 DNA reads TGTGCCAGCTTAACTAGCGGCTACGAGCAGTACTTC.

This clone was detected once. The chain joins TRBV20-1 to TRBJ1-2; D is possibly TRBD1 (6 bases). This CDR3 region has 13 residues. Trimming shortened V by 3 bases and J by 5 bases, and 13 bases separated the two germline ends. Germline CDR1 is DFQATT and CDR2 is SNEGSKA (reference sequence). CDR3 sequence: CSASPRGLYGYTF. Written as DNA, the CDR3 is TGCAGTGCTAGTCCCAGGGGTCTGTATGGCTACACCTTC.

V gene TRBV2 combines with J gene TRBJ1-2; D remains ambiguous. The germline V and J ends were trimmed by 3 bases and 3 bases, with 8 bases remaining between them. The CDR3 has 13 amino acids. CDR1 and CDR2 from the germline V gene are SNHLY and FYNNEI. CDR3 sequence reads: CASSDRGDYGYTF. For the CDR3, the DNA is TGTGCCAGCAGTGACAGAGGCGACTATGGCTACACCTTC.

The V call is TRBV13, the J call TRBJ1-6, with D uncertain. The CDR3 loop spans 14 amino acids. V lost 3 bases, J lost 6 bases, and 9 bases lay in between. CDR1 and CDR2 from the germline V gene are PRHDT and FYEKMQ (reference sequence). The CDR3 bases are TGTGCCAGCAGCTTCGCCGGGGTTAATTCACCCCTCCACTTT. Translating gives CASSFAGVNSPLHF.

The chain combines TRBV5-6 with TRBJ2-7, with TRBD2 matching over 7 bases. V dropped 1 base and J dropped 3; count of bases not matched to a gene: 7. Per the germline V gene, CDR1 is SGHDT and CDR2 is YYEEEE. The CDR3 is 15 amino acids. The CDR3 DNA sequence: TGTGCCAGCAGCTTGCCAAATCAGCGGGGCTACGAGCAGTACTTC. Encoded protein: CASSLPNQRGYEQYF. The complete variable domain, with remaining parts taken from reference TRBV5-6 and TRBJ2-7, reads DAGVTQSPTHLIKTRGQQVTLRCSPKSGHDTVSWYQQALGQGPQFIFQYYEEEERQRGNFPDRFSGHQFPNYSSELNVNALLLGDSALYLCASSLPNQRGYEQYFGPGTRLTVT.

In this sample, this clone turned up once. Here the CDR3 DNA reads TGTGCCAGTAGTCTAAGGACAGGGCCGGCGAACACTGAAGCTTTCTTT. The encoded protein is CASSLRTGPANTEAFF. V gene TRBV19 combines with J gene TRBJ1-1, with TRBD1 identical over 8 bases. Unmatched junction bases numbered 9, after V lost 5 bases and J lost 1 base. CDR1 LNHDA and CDR2 SQIVND come from the germline V gene (reference sequence). This CDR3 comprises 16 residues.

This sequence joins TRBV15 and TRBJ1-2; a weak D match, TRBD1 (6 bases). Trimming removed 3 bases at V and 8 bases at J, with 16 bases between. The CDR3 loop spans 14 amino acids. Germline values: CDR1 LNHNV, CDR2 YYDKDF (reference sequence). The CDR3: CATSREWGREGYTF. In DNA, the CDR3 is TGTGCCACCAGCAGGGAATGGGGGCGGGAGGGCTACACCTTC.

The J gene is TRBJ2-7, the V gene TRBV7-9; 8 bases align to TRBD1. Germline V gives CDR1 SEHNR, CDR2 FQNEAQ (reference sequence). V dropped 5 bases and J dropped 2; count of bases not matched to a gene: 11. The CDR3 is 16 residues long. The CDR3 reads CASSTLRTGNPYEQYF. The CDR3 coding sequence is TGTGCCAGCAGCACCCTACGGACAGGGAATCCCTACGAGCAGTACTTC.

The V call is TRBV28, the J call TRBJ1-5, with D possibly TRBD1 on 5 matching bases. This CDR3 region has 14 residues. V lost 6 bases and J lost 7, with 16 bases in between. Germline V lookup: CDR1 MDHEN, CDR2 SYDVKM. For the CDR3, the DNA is TGTGCCAGCAGCAAAGAAATCAGGGAACAGCCCCAGCATTTT. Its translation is CASSKEIREQPQHF.

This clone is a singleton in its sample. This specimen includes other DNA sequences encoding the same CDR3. The CDR3 bases are TGTGCCAGCAGCCAGGGACAGGGAAGCAATTCACCCCTCCACTTT. It codes for CASSQGQGSNSPLHF. The chain uses TRBV3-1 (or the pseudogene TRBV3-2) and TRBJ1-6, with 9 nucleotides matching TRBD1. The CDR3 contains 15 residues. Unmatched junction bases numbered 4, after V lost 3 bases and J lost 7 bases. Germline CDR1 is LGHDT and CDR2 is YNNKEL (reference sequence).

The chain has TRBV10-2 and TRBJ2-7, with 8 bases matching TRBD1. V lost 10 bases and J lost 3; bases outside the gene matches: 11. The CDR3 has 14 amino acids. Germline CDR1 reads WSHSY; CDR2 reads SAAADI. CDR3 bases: TGCGCCACCTCGACAGGGGCAGTAATCTACGAGCAGTACTTC. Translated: CATSTGAVIYEQYF.

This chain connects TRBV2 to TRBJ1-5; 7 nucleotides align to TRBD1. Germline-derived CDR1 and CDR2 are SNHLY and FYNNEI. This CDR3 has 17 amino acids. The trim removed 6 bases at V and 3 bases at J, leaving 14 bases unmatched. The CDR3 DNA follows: TGTGCCAGCAGCCGTAGGGACAGTTCATTTACCAATCAGCCCCAGCATTTT. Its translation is CASSRRDSSFTNQPQHF.

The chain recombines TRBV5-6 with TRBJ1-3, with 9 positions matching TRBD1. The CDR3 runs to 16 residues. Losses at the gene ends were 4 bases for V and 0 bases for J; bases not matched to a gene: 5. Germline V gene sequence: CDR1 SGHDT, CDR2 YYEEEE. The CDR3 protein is CASSRTGEGSGNTIYF. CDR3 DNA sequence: TGTGCCAGCAGCAGGACAGGGGAAGGCTCTGGAAACACCATATATTTT.

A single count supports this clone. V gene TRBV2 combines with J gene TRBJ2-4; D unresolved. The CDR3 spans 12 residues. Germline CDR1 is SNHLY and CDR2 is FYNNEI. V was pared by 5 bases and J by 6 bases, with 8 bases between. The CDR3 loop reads CASSTELNIQYF. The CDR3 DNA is TGTGCCAGCAGTACAGAGCTAAACATTCAGTACTTC.

In DNA, the CDR3 is TGTGCCTGGAGCAGCGGGAGAGGCACAGATACGCAGTATTTT. Its translation is CAWSSGRGTDTQYF. The chain joins TRBV30 to TRBJ2-3, with 8 bases aligning to TRBD2. CDR3 length: 14 residues. Losses at the gene ends were 3 bases for V and 1 base for J; bases not matched to a gene: 3. The germline gives CDR1 GTSNPN, CDR2 SVGIG (reference sequence).

This CDR3 reads CASSQYGNEQFF. The CDR3 coding sequence is TGTGCCAGCAGCCAATACGGCAATGAGCAGTTCTTC. This chain links TRBV3-1 (or the pseudogene TRBV3-2) with TRBJ2-1; D uncertain. With 2 bases removed from V and 6 bases from J, the gap between germline ends came to 5 bases. Germline loops: CDR1 LGHDT, CDR2 YNNKEL (reference sequence). The CDR3 contains 12 residues.

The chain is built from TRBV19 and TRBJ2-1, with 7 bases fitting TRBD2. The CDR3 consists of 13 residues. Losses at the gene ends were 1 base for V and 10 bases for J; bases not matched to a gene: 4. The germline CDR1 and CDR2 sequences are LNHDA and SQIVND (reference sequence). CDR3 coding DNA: TGTGCCAGTAGTATAGTAGCTAGCGGCGAGCAGTTCTTC. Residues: CASSIVASGEQFF.